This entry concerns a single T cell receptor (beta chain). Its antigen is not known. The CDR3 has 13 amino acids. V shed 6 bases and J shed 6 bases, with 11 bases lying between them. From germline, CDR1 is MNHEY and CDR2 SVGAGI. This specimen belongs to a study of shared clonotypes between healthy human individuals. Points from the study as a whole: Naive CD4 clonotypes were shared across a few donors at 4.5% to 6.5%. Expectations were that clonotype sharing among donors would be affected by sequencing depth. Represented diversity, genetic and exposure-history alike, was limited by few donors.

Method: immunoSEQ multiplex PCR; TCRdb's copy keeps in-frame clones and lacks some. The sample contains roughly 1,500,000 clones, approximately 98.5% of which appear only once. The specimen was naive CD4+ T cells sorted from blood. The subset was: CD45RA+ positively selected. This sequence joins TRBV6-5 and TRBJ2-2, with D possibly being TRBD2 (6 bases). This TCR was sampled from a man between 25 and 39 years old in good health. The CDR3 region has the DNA TGTGCCAGCAGCTGGAGGGAGGCCGGGGAGCTGTTTTTT. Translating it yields CASSWREAGELFF.